These T cell receptor beta chains were read from a single sample in a study of blood T cell repertoires in COVID-19. Produced via immunoSEQ multiplex PCR; TCRdb's table is partial and in-frame only. Of 200,000 to 250,000 clones in the sample, about 86% are singletons; the top ten hold less than 4%. The sequenced material came from peripheral blood. These receptors all come from a woman younger than 45 who had recovered from COVID-19. The CDR3 runs from the conserved cysteine through the conserved F or W. A D gene is named only where the DNA matches it firmly. Clone size, where shown, is once, few, many, or a class for clones that have expanded.

TRBJ1-6	.	TRBV4-3	TRBD1	TGCGCCAGCAGCCAAGGCGCCGGGACAGAGAATTCACCCCTCCACTTT	CASSQGAGTENSPLHF
TRBJ2-5	.	TRBV9	.	TGTGCCAGCAGCGTAGTAGGGGGGGGTGCGACCCAGTACTTC	CASSVVGGGATQYF
TRBJ2-7	.	TRBV19	.	TGTGCCAGTAGTATCCTGGCGGGACCGACGGTCTACGAGCAGTACTTC	CASSILAGPTVYEQYF
TRBJ1-1	.	TRBV25-1	TRBD1	TGTGCCAGCAGTTACCCGGGACAGGGGTACACTGAAGCTTTCTTT	CASSYPGQGYTEAFF
TRBJ1-1	.	TRBV7-6	TRBD1	TGTGCCAGCAGCTTAGTCGGACAGGGGAACACTGAAGCTTTCTTT	CASSLVGQGNTEAFF
TRBJ1-6	.	TRBV6-5	TRBD1	TGTGCCAGCATCCCGGGACAGGGGATTTCACCCCTCCACTTT	CASIPGQGISPLHF
TRBJ2-1	.	TRBV5-4	.	TGTGCCAGCAGCTTCACAACCCCGTTCGAGCAGTTCTTC	CASSFTTPFEQFF
TRBJ2-5	.	TRBV5-1	TRBD2	TGCGCCAGCAGCTTGGGAAGCGGGGGGGCCGAGACCCAGTACTTC	CASSLGSGGAETQYF
TRBJ2-5	.	TRBV5-4	TRBD1	TGTGCCAGCAGCTCACAGAGGGGGCCCCAAGAGACCCAGTACTTC	CASSSQRGPQETQYF
TRBJ1-4	once	TRBV12-5	.	TGTGCTAGTGGTCCAATCGGTCCGAATGAAAAACTGTTTTTT	CASGPIGPNEKLFF
TRBJ1-1	.	TRBV7-6	.	TGTGCCAGCAGCTTAAAGACAGCGTGGGTCACTGAAGCTTTCTTT	CASSLKTAWVTEAFF
TRBJ2-7	.	TRBV20-1	TRBD2	TGCAGTGCTAGTCGCGGGGGGGCCGCCTACGAGCAGTACTTC	CSASRGGAAYEQYF
TRBJ1-1	.	TRBV27	.	TGTGCCAGCGGGGGCCCCCCGGAGTCTGAAGCTTTCTTT	CASGGPPESEAFF
TRBJ2-5	.	TRBV12-2	.	TGTGCAAGTCGCTTCCATATCGGACTAGCGGGGGAGAAAGAGACCCAGTACTTC	CASRFHIGLAGEKETQYF
TRBJ1-3	.	TRBV6-6	.	TGTGCCAGCAGTACAGGGAGCACTGGAAACACCATATATTTT	CASSTGSTGNTIYF
TRBJ1-6	.	TRBV6-6	.	TGTGCCTCCGGCCAGGGAGGATCACCCCTCCACTTT	CASGQGGSPLHF
TRBJ2-1	.	TRBV23-1	TRBD1	TGCGCCAGCAGTCAATCGTCTCGGACAGGGGACAATGAGCAGTTCTTC	CASSQSSRTGDNEQFF
TRBJ2-7	.	TRBV7-2	TRBD1	TGTGCCAGCAGCTTTTCCGGACAGGGGGCTTGGGAGCAGTACTTC	CASSFSGQGAWEQYF
TRBJ1-6	once	TRBV7-2	.	TGTGCCAGCAGCTTACTAAAGGGAGCTAATTCACCCCTCCACTTT	CASSLLKGANSPLHF
TRBJ2-7	.	TRBV15	TRBD1	TGTGCCACCAGCAGAGACCGGGGACAGACCTACGAGCAGTACTTC	CATSRDRGQTYEQYF
TRBJ2-5	.	TRBV15	.	TGTGCCACCAGCAGAGGGGGCGCAGGGGAGACCCAGTACTTC	CATSRGGAGETQYF
TRBJ2-2	.	TRBV5-4	TRBD2	TGTGCCAGCAGCTTTGATCTAGCGGGGGCGAACACCGGGGAGCTGTTTTTT	CASSFDLAGANTGELFF
TRBJ2-7	few	TRBV7-6	TRBD1	TGTGCCAGCAGCTTAGAGGGTCCAGGGACAGGGGCCTACGAGCAGTACTTC	CASSLEGPGTGAYEQYF
TRBJ2-3	once	TRBV6-5	TRBD2	TGTGCCAGCCGGGGAGCGGGGGGGATAGATACGCAGTATTTT	CASRGAGGIDTQYF
TRBJ2-2	.	TRBV19	.	TGTGCCAGTAGTTTCAGGGCTAACACCGGGGAGCTGTTTTTT	CASSFRANTGELFF
TRBJ2-7	.	TRBV3-1/TRBV3-2	.	TGTGCCAGCAGCCCCGGGGGATACGAGCAGTACTTC	CASSPGGYEQYF
TRBJ1-1	.	TRBV9	TRBD1	TGTGCCAGCAGCGTAGGACAGGGTGGCACTGAAGCTTTCTTT	CASSVGQGGTEAFF
TRBJ1-2	.	TRBV2	TRBD1	TGTGCCAGCTTTTTCAGGGGGCTTATTGATGGCTACACCTTC	CASFFRGLIDGYTF
TRBJ1-4	.	TRBV4-1	TRBD1	TGCGCCAGCAGGGAATCAGGGGGCGGTGAAAAACTGTTTTTT	CASRESGGGEKLFF